Below are 27 T cell receptor beta chains sequenced from a single sample in a study of blood T cell repertoires in COVID-19. Produced via immunoSEQ multiplex PCR; TCRdb's table is partial and in-frame only. The table includes fewer than 200,000 clones, approximately 82% detected once. The specimen sequenced was PBMCs or T cells enriched from blood (not recorded which). The receptor source for this set is a woman in her forties or fifties in a cohort exposed to, infected with or recovered from COVID-19 (not recorded which).

The chain combines TRBV15 with TRBJ1-1; possible D gene TRBD1, 6 bases. V was cut by 2 bases and J by 0 bases, with 19 bases left in between. The CDR3 consists of 18 residues. Looked up from germline, CDR1 is LNHNV and CDR2 is YYDKDF (reference sequence). CDR3 nucleotide sequence: TGTGCCACCAGCAGACGGGACATAGGGAACCCCATGAACACTGAAGCTTTCTTT. Encoded protein: CATSRRDIGNPMNTEAFF.

This chain uses TRBV15 with TRBJ1-4, with D possibly matching TRBD1 (5 bases). Germline V CDR1 and CDR2: LNHNV, YYDKDF (reference sequence). The V end lost 0 bases, the J end lost 4 bases, and 9 bases lay between the germline ends. CDR3 size: 15 residues. The DNA for the CDR3 is TGTGCCACCAGCAGAGAACGGGGGTTTAATGAAAAACTGTTTTTT. This gives the protein CATSRERGFNEKLFF.

This clone was found many times. This chain connects TRBV28 to TRBJ1-2, with a tentative D call TRBD1 (6 bases). V was trimmed by 6 bases and J by 4 bases, leaving 18 bases between them. The CDR3 has 15 amino acids. Germline assignment: CDR1 MDHEN and CDR2 SYDVKM. As DNA, the CDR3 is TGTGCCAGCAGCCCCCCTTCAGGGGCCACCTATGGCTACACCTTC. Amino acids: CASSPPSGATYGYTF.

The chain employs TRBV24-1 and TRBJ1-2; 7 bases match TRBD1. From germline, CDR1 is KGHDR and CDR2 SFDVKD. V shed 3 bases and J 7 bases; nucleotides not matched to a gene: 10. This CDR3 has 15 residues. In nucleotides, the CDR3 is TGTGCCACCAGTGATCCCGAGGGGGCAGGAGGTGGCTACACCTTC. Amino acids: CATSDPEGAGGGYTF.

This chain joins TRBV3-1 (or the pseudogene TRBV3-2) and TRBJ2-1; D not certain. The CDR3 loop spans 14 amino acids. With 1 base removed from V and 2 bases from J, the gap between germline ends came to 6 bases. The germline V gene has CDR1 LGHDT and CDR2 YNNKEL (reference sequence). CDR3 region: CASSQGLAYNEQFF. CDR3 sequence (DNA): TGTGCCAGCAGCCAAGGGCTAGCCTACAATGAGCAGTTCTTC.

V usage is TRBV30 and J usage is TRBJ1-6; D uncertain. This CDR3 has 13 amino acids. Trimming took 3 bases from V and 7 from J, leaving 10 bases between them. CDR1 and CDR2 (germline): GTSNPN, SVGIG (reference sequence). The CDR3 DNA follows: TGTGCCTGGAGAGATCAGTTAAATTCACCCCTCCACTTT. Its protein is CAWRDQLNSPLHF.

The rearrangement joins TRBV28 to TRBJ1-1; weak D call: TRBD1 (6 bases). Germline loops: CDR1 MDHEN, CDR2 SYDVKM. V was clipped by 2 bases and J by 4 bases, with 17 bases between them. The CDR3 covers 16 residues. The CDR3 sequence is CASSLGGARVFTEAFF. Here the CDR3 DNA reads TGTGCCAGCAGTTTAGGGGGGGCGCGGGTTTTCACTGAAGCTTTCTTT.

The chain links TRBV7-3 to TRBJ2-1; possible D gene TRBD1, 8 bases. CDR1 SGHTA and CDR2 FQGTGA come from the germline V gene. CDR3 length: 17 residues. Deletions cut 1 base from V and 7 bases from J, with 20 bases between. CDR3 in DNA: TGTGCCAGCAGCTTAATGGGGGGGACAGGTATTTTGAATGAGCAGTTCTTC. Translated: CASSLMGGTGILNEQFF.

This clone is a singleton in its sample. The V and J genes are TRBV7-3 and TRBJ1-1; a weak D match, TRBD1 (6 bases). The CDR3 covers 13 residues. V was clipped by 5 bases and J by 7 bases, with 14 bases between them. Germline CDR1 SGHTA, CDR2 FQGTGA. CDR3 region: CASSVQGSVEAFF. CDR3 DNA: TGTGCCAGCAGCGTACAGGGTTCCGTTGAAGCTTTCTTT.

In DNA form, the CDR3 reads TGTGCCAGCAGCTTACAGGGCCGCGATACGCAGTATTTT. Translation gives CASSLQGRDTQYF. The V call is TRBV11-3, the J call TRBJ2-3; maybe TRBD1 (5 bases). The CDR3 extends over 13 amino acids. The germline V gene has CDR1 SGHNT and CDR2 YENEEA. V dropped 2 bases and J dropped 6 bases, with 9 bases sitting between them.

About this clone itself: Because the CDR3's place on the DNA is in doubt, the DNA is left out and the CDR3 is given as listed by TCRdb. The chain links TRBV1 to TRBJ1-1; TRBD1, the table's D call, lacks a check against the DNA. TRBV1 is a recognized pseudogene. The CDR3 is made up of 12 amino acids, end residues included. CDR3 region: CTSSYSCAEAFF.

This clone appeared once. This chain links TRBV5-1 with TRBJ1-2, with D unresolved. Germline V gene lookup returns CDR1 SGHRS and CDR2 YFSETQ. This CDR3 comprises 13 residues. The ends were cut back, 3 bases at V and 7 bases at J, with 13 bases in the middle. CDR3 protein: CASSSDLGGGYTF. The CDR3 nucleotides read TGCGCCAGCAGCTCGGATCTGGGAGGTGGCTACACCTTC.

This clone has just a few counts. The V gene is TRBV28, the J gene TRBJ2-1; D unclear. The CDR3 loop spans 13 amino acids. Germline lookup yields CDR1 MDHEN and CDR2 SYDVKM. The V end lost 5 bases, the J end lost 7 bases, and 12 bases lay between the germline ends. CDR3 sequence reads: CASSPTRYNEQFF. CDR3 DNA sequence: TGTGCCAGCAGTCCTACTCGCTATAATGAGCAGTTCTTC.

The rearrangement links TRBV10-1 to TRBJ2-3; 9 nucleotides align to TRBD2. The CDR3 is 15 amino acids. V trimming: 9 bases; J trimming: 2 bases; junction bases outside the gene matches: 9. The germline V gene encodes CDR1 WNHNN and CDR2 SYGVQD (reference sequence). The DNA for the CDR3 is TGCGCCAGTCAAAGTAGCGGGAGTTACACAGATACGCAGTATTTT. Protein sequence: CASQSSGSYTDTQYF.

J is TRBJ2-3 and V is TRBV7-2; possibly TRBD1 for D (6 bases). The V gene's germline CDR1 is SGHTA and CDR2 FQGNSA. The CDR3 has 15 residues. Trimming took off 6 bases at V and 2 bases at J, with 15 bases between the two ends. The CDR3, as DNA: TGTGCCAGCAGTCAGGGGTCCTGGTCCACAGATACGCAGTATTTT. The encoded protein is CASSQGSWSTDTQYF.

The chain carries TRBV7-8 and TRBJ1-5; D is ambiguous. Trimming shortened V by 2 bases and J by 7 bases, and 21 bases separated the two germline ends. The CDR3 has 17 residues. CDR1 is SGHVS and CDR2 is FQNEAQ in the germline V gene. The CDR3 DNA sequence: TGTGCCAGCAGCTTAATCGAAGGACTCGGTATCAACCAGCCCCAGCATTTT. Translation: CASSLIEGLGINQPQHF.

The chain carries TRBV5-1 and TRBJ2-3; no firm D call. The germline V gene encodes CDR1 SGHRS and CDR2 YFSETQ. The V end was cut by 0 bases, the J end by 4 bases, with 12 bases between. The CDR3 length is 15 residues. CDR3 sequence reads: CASSLGPGAPDTQYF. CDR3 DNA: TGCGCCAGCAGCTTGGGACCGGGTGCCCCAGATACGCAGTATTTT.

This clone has only one observation. V usage is TRBV11-2 and J usage is TRBJ1-6, with D perhaps matching TRBD1 (5 bases). From germline, CDR1 is SGHAT and CDR2 FQNNGV. The V and J ends lost 3 bases and 8 bases respectively, with 17 bases between them. The CDR3 consists of 16 residues. CDR3 nucleotide sequence: TGTGCCAGCAGCTTCGCCGGAGCGGGGACCGATTCACCCCTCCACTTT. Protein sequence: CASSFAGAGTDSPLHF.

The chain links TRBV5-4 to TRBJ2-5; 8 nucleotides agree with TRBD2. V shed 0 bases, J shed 2 bases, and the junction held 3 bases outside the gene matches. The germline V gene has CDR1 SGHNT and CDR2 YYREEE (reference sequence). The CDR3 runs to 15 residues. CDR3 loop: CASSLAGGGQETQYF. The CDR3 nucleotides are TGTGCCAGCAGCTTGGCCGGCGGGGGGCAAGAGACCCAGTACTTC.

V is TRBV7-6 and J is TRBJ2-2; 10 positions match TRBD2. Germline CDR1 reads SGHVS; CDR2 reads FNYEAQ. The junction had 9 bases not matched to a gene; V was cut back by 5 bases and J by 3 bases. This CDR3 is built from 17 residues. The CDR3 DNA is TGTGCCAGCAGCCAGCCCTGGCTAGCGGGAGACACCGGGGAGCTGTTTTTT. It codes for CASSQPWLAGDTGELFF.

This rearrangement joins TRBV6-5 to TRBJ1-6; D unresolved. V was pared by 8 bases and J by 6 bases, with 14 bases between. Germline lookup yields CDR1 MNHEY and CDR2 SVGAGI. This CDR3 spans 14 amino acids. CDR3 DNA sequence: TGTGCCAGCCAACTGGGGAGAGCTAATTCACCCCTCCACTTT. As protein: CASQLGRANSPLHF.

The rearrangement links TRBV5-1 to TRBJ2-5; 9 bases fit TRBD2. V was pared by 6 bases and J by 2 bases, with 8 bases of the junction left unmatched. Germline lookup yields CDR1 SGHRS and CDR2 YFSETQ. CDR3 length equals 15 residues. DNA of the CDR3: TGCGCCAGCACTAGCGGGGATCCCCGACAAGAGACCCAGTACTTC. Translation gives CASTSGDPRQETQYF.

The J gene is TRBJ2-5, the V gene TRBV18, with 9 bases that match TRBD1. V dropped 0 bases and J dropped 3; count of bases not matched to a gene: 14. Germline V CDR1 and CDR2: KGHSH, LQKENI. The CDR3 is made up of 19 amino acids. The CDR3 DNA is TGTGCCAGCTCACCACCTGTCAGCGAGGACAGGGGATGGAAAGAGACCCAGTACTTC. This codes for CASSPPVSEDRGWKETQYF.

The chain links TRBV29-1 to TRBJ1-5, with 9 nucleotides matching TRBD1. V was pared by 4 bases and J by 0 bases, with 10 bases of the junction left unmatched. Germline V CDR1 and CDR2: SQVTM, ANQGSEA. This CDR3 comprises 17 residues. CDR3 sequence reads: CSVVTGTGIYSNQPQHF. As DNA, the CDR3 is TGCAGCGTTGTCACCGGGACAGGGATCTATAGCAATCAGCCCCAGCATTTT.

V usage is TRBV5-1 and J usage is TRBJ2-3, with TRBD1 matching 8 bases. Per germline, CDR1 SGHRS and CDR2 YFSETQ. The V segment lost 0 bases and the J segment 1 base; nucleotides outside the gene matches: 4. CDR3 length equals 16 residues. The CDR3 is CASSLGGQGGTDTQYF. The CDR3 DNA sequence: TGCGCCAGCAGCTTGGGAGGACAGGGCGGCACAGATACGCAGTATTTT.

This sequence joins TRBV19 and TRBJ2-5, with D possibly matching TRBD2 (5 bases). This CDR3 is built from 14 residues. Germline-derived CDR1 and CDR2 are LNHDA and SQIVND (reference sequence). Trimming removed 5 bases at V and 0 bases at J, with 10 bases between. CDR3 residues: CASSLPADQETQYF. Here the CDR3 DNA reads TGTGCCAGTAGTCTCCCAGCGGACCAAGAGACCCAGTACTTC.

This clone turned up a few times. V is TRBV9 and J is TRBJ2-7, with TRBD1 matching 8 bases. V lost 0 bases and J lost 6; bases outside the gene matches: 11. The CDR3 runs to 16 residues. Germline V gene lookup returns CDR1 SGDLS and CDR2 YYNGEE. CDR3 in amino acids: CASSVDGQGSFVEQYF. CDR3 nucleotide sequence: TGTGCCAGCAGCGTAGACGGACAGGGCTCGTTTGTCGAGCAGTACTTC.